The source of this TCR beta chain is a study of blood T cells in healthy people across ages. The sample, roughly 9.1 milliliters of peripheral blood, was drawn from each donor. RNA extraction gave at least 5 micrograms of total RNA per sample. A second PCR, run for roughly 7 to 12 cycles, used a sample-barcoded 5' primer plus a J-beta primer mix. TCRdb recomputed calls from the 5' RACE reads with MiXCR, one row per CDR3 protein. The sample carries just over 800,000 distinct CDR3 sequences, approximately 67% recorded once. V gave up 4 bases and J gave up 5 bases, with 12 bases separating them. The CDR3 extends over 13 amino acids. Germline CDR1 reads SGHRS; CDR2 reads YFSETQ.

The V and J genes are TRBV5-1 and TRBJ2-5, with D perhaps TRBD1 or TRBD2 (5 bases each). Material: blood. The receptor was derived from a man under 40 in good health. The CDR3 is CASSRGDGETQYF. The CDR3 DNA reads TGCGCCAGCAGCAGAGGGGACGGGGAGACCCAGTACTTC.